This T cell receptor beta chain is drawn from a study of blood T cell repertoires in COVID-19. Background on the study: Both acute and convalescent COVID-19 samples were obtained from the United States, Italy and Spain.

TCRdb keeps only in-frame clones here, not all; method: immunoSEQ multiplex PCR. The repertoire consists of 150,000 to 200,000 clones, with around four fifths occurring once and the leading ten covering about 0.91%. V was pared by 5 bases and J by 0 bases, with 3 bases of the junction left unmatched. This CDR3 comprises 14 residues. Germline CDR1 reads SEHNR; CDR2 reads FQNEAQ (reference sequence). The chain combines TRBV7-9 with TRBJ2-5; 7 nucleotides match TRBD1. Sequencing used peripheral blood. The clonotype comes from a man aged 55 to 70 with COVID-19, enrolled during active disease. The CDR3 sequence is CASSAGTDQETQYF. CDR3 DNA: TGTGCCAGCAGCGCCGGGACAGACCAAGAGACCCAGTACTTC.